This T cell receptor beta chain was observed in a study of OX40 agonist ivuxolimab in advanced cancers. Across the whole study: Prior anti-PD-1, anti-PD-L1 or anti-CTLA-4 therapy was allowed; 35% to 40% had some.

A note on this clone: The antigen is undetermined.

The table came from immunoSEQ multiplex PCR; TCRdb's copy has only in-frame clones and leaves some out. The sample holds fewer than 45,000 clones, around 84% seen once. V lost 4 bases to trimming and J lost 1 base, with 9 bases between them. The CDR3 totals 14 residues. Germline CDR1 and CDR2: LGHNA and YSLEER. The cohort excluded patients with autoimmune disease history or systemic immunosuppression. General study findings and limits: Some nonresponders also had low normalized T-cell clonal expansion. CD8+ T cells showed, on average, more clonal expansion than CD4+ cells.

Sample: CD4+ or CD8+ T cells sorted from blood, taken in a trial of the OX40 agonist ivuxolimab. The chain links TRBV4-3 to TRBJ2-3; D remains ambiguous. The source is an adult with an advanced solid tumor such as melanoma, head and neck, liver or kidney cancer. The CDR3 DNA sequence: TGCGCCAGCAGCCGTGTAGAGGGCACAGATACGCAGTATTTT. Encoded protein: CASSRVEGTDTQYF.